Following are 23 T cell receptor beta chains from one sample sequenced in a study of shared clonotypes between healthy human individuals. The table came from immunoSEQ multiplex PCR; TCRdb's copy has only in-frame clones and leaves some out. This table holds roughly 2,000,000 clones, roughly 93% found once. The naive CD8 population came from CD45RO-negative cells selected for CCR7, without terminally differentiated effector memory CD45RA+ cells. The sequenced sample consisted of naive CD8+ T cells from PBMCs. The receptors derive from a man between 18 and 29 years old in good health. Some clones in this sample may be carry-over from other donors' samples.

The chain uses TRBV6-1 and TRBJ2-4; no reliable D call. The V gene's germline CDR1 is MNHNS and CDR2 SASEGT. The V end lost 4 bases, the J end lost 0 bases, and 16 bases lay between the germline ends. The CDR3 is 17 amino acids. The CDR3 DNA is TGTGCCAGCAGTGGGCTAGTACAATATCTAGCCAAAAACATTCAGTACTTC. Protein sequence: CASSGLVQYLAKNIQYF.

The CDR3, as DNA: TGTGCCAGCAGCCCCCTTACAGGGTCTGATGGCTACACCTTC. Translating it yields CASSPLTGSDGYTF. The chain employs TRBV7-9 and TRBJ1-2; the D gene is possibly TRBD1 (6 bases). V was pared by 5 bases and J by 6 bases, with 16 bases between. The CDR3 runs to 14 residues. The germline gives CDR1 SEHNR, CDR2 FQNEAQ (reference sequence).

This rearrangement joins TRBV19 to TRBJ1-2; no clear D. The CDR3 consists of 16 residues. The V and J ends lost 6 bases and 4 bases respectively, with 21 bases between them. Looked up from germline, CDR1 is LNHDA and CDR2 is SQIVND (reference sequence). CDR3 nucleotide sequence: TGTGCCAGTAGGTATATTTCCGGGAGTTTATCCTATGGCTACACCTTC. It codes for CASRYISGSLSYGYTF.

The rearrangement uses TRBV5-1 and TRBJ2-7; 11 nucleotides agree with TRBD1. Germline trimming cut 3 bases from V and 5 bases from J; bases unmatched to any gene: 4. Germline CDR1 and CDR2: SGHRS and YFSETQ. This CDR3 comprises 14 residues. CDR3 coding DNA: TGCGCCAGCAGCTACGGGACAGGGGGTGACGAGCAGTACTTC. Its protein is CASSYGTGGDEQYF.

Concerning this clone: Other nucleotide sequences from this sample produce the same CDR3. The chain couples TRBV27 to TRBJ1-1; 9 positions agree with TRBD1. Germline lookup yields CDR1 MNHEY and CDR2 SMNVEV (reference sequence). CDR3 size: 16 residues. Trimming removed 0 bases from V and 3 bases from J; junction bases left unmatched: 5. The CDR3 spells CASSLSAGTGHTEAFF. CDR3 nucleotides: TGTGCCAGCAGTTTATCTGCGGGGACAGGGCACACTGAAGCTTTCTTT.

The V call is TRBV11-3, the J call TRBJ2-2; D is ambiguous. CDR3 length: 14 residues. CDR1 and CDR2 from the germline V gene are SGHNT and YENEEA. Trimming removed 4 bases from V and 5 bases from J, with 11 bases in between. The CDR3 region is CASSSSVQTGELFF. DNA for the CDR3: TGTGCCAGCAGCTCCTCCGTCCAGACCGGGGAGCTGTTTTTT. Full variable domain (remainder filled in from reference TRBV11-3 and TRBJ2-2): EAGVVQSPRYKIIEKKQPVAFWCNPISGHNTLYWYLQNLGQGPELLIRYENEEAVDDSQLPKDRFSAERLKGVDSTLKIQPAELGDSAVYLCASSSSVQTGELFFGEGSRLTVL.

The chain joins TRBV6-5 to TRBJ2-5, with D possibly being TRBD1 or TRBD2 (6 bases each). The germline V gene has CDR1 MNHEY and CDR2 SVGAGI. Deletions cut 0 bases from V and 4 bases from J, with 12 bases between. This CDR3 region has 15 residues. For the CDR3, the DNA is TGTGCCAGCAGTTACTCTAGAGGGGGAGGAGAGACCCAGTACTTC. It codes for CASSYSRGGGETQYF.

The V gene is TRBV19, the J gene TRBJ2-5; TRBD2 matches at 12 bases. The CDR3 runs 15 residues. Germline lookup yields CDR1 LNHDA and CDR2 SQIVND (reference sequence). The J segment lost 5 bases and the V segment lost 9 bases, leaving 10 bases of the junction unmatched. The CDR3 DNA sequence: TGTGCCAGATGGGAGACTAGCGGGAGTTCTGAGACCCAGTACTTC. Translating gives CARWETSGSSETQYF.

This clone was recorded once. V is TRBV29-1 and J is TRBJ1-2; D is possibly TRBD1 (6 bases). Germline CDR1 SQVTM, CDR2 ANQGSEA. The CDR3 length is 16 residues. Deletions cut 6 bases from V and 2 bases from J, with 22 bases between. Written as DNA, the CDR3 is TGCAGCGTCCAAGGACAGATCCTTGAGGGCAACTATGGCTACACCTTC. Protein: CSVQGQILEGNYGYTF. Full variable domain (outside the CDR3, taken from reference TRBV29-1 and TRBJ1-2): SAVISQKPSRDICQRGTSLTIQCQVDSQVTMMFWYRQQPGQSLTLIATANQGSEATYESGFVIDKFPISRPNLTFSTLTVSNMSPEDSSIYLCSVQGQILEGNYGYTFGSGTRLTVV.

The CDR3 region has the DNA TGTGCCGGCACGACTCACACTGAAGCTTTCTTT. As protein: CAGTTHTEAFF. The chain recombines TRBV6-1 with TRBJ1-1; D unclear. Germline V CDR1 and CDR2: MNHNS, SASEGT. The CDR3 covers 11 residues. Trimming removed 11 bases from V and 3 bases from J, with 10 bases in between.

The CDR3 loop reads CASSNPGQGHNEQFF. The DNA for the CDR3 is TGTGCCAGCAGCAACCCGGGACAGGGCCACAATGAGCAGTTCTTC. The chain couples TRBV7-9 to TRBJ2-1; 9 bases map to TRBD1. V shed 5 bases and J 5 bases; nucleotides not matched to a gene: 7. The germline V gene encodes CDR1 SEHNR and CDR2 FQNEAQ (reference sequence). This CDR3 contains 15 residues.

Comment on this clone: Other DNA sequences of this sample code for an identical CDR3. The chain joins TRBV6-1 to TRBJ2-7; 7 nucleotides line up with TRBD1. The junction had 4 bases not matched to a gene; V was cut back by 4 bases and J by 1 base. Germline values: CDR1 MNHNS, CDR2 SASEGT. This CDR3 spans 14 amino acids. The CDR3 bases are TGTGCCAGCAGTGCCCTGGGACAGTCCTACGAGCAGTACTTC. Its protein is CASSALGQSYEQYF.

The chain carries TRBV5-1 and TRBJ1-1, with 10 bases matching TRBD1. CDR3 length: 16 residues. V was pared by 4 bases and J by 3 bases, with 9 bases of the junction left unmatched. Germline values: CDR1 SGHRS, CDR2 YFSETQ. CDR3 protein: CASSVTGGRSDTEAFF. For the CDR3, the DNA is TGCGCCAGCAGCGTGACAGGGGGCCGGTCGGACACTGAAGCTTTCTTT.

The V and J genes are TRBV10-3 and TRBJ1-1, with D perhaps matching TRBD1 (6 bases). The germline gives CDR1 ENHRY, CDR2 SYGVKD. V shed 2 bases and J shed 1 base, with 11 bases lying between them. This CDR3 region has 15 residues. As DNA, the CDR3 is TGTGCCATCAGTGAGCCGCGAGGGGGGAACACTGAAGCTTTCTTT. Translating it yields CAISEPRGGNTEAFF.

The chain employs TRBV28 and TRBJ1-5, with D uncertain. V was clipped by 6 bases and J by 4 bases, with 16 bases between them. The CDR3 has 15 residues. Germline-derived CDR1 and CDR2 are MDHEN and SYDVKM. The CDR3 loop reads CASRSKWGGNQPQHF. CDR3 nucleotide sequence: TGTGCCAGCAGGTCTAAATGGGGAGGGAATCAGCCCCAGCATTTT.

The gene calls are TRBV19 and TRBJ1-4; 8 bases agree with TRBD1. Trimming at V came to 3 bases and at J to 8 bases, leaving 5 bases not matched to a gene. Per the germline V gene, CDR1 is LNHDA and CDR2 is SQIVND (reference sequence). This CDR3 spans 14 amino acids. The CDR3 reads CASSMTGVGEKLFF. Written as DNA, the CDR3 is TGTGCCAGTAGTATGACAGGGGTAGGAGAAAAACTGTTTTTT.

The J gene is TRBJ1-5, the V gene TRBV28, with 9 bases lining up with TRBD1. J lost 1 base, V lost 6 bases, and 7 bases had no gene match. This CDR3 spans 16 amino acids. The germline V gene encodes CDR1 MDHEN and CDR2 SYDVKM. The CDR3 reads CASRSTGGGSNQPQHF. CDR3 DNA sequence: TGTGCCAGCAGGTCGACAGGGGGAGGAAGCAATCAGCCCCAGCATTTT.

This chain joins TRBV30 and TRBJ2-7; unclear D gene. This CDR3 is built from 13 residues. Germline V CDR1 and CDR2: GTSNPN, SVGIG (reference sequence). V lost 1 base and J 2 bases, leaving 9 bases between the germline ends. Here the CDR3 reads CAWSGGNTYEQYF. The CDR3 DNA sequence: TGTGCCTGGAGTGGAGGAAATACCTACGAGCAGTACTTC.

This rearrangement joins TRBV9 to TRBJ2-3; 14 bases match TRBD2. V shed 2 bases, J shed 1 base, and the junction held 9 bases outside the gene matches. Germline V gene lookup returns CDR1 SGDLS and CDR2 YYNGEE. This CDR3 region has 19 residues. This CDR3 reads CASSVPTSGRAVGTDTQYF. The CDR3 DNA reads as TGTGCCAGCAGCGTCCCGACTAGCGGGAGGGCCGTTGGCACAGATACGCAGTATTTT. Full variable domain (rest looked up from reference TRBV9 and TRBJ2-3): DSGVTQTPKHLITATGQRVTLRCSPRSGDLSVYWYQQSLDQGLQFLIQYYNGEERAKGNILERFSAQQFPDLHSELNLSSLELGDSALYFCASSVPTSGRAVGTDTQYFGPGTRLTVL.

Only one count was recorded for this clone. J is TRBJ2-7 and V is TRBV14; 13 bases map to TRBD2. CDR3 length: 14 amino acids. J gave up 4 bases and V 3 bases, and 0 bases lay outside the gene matches. Per germline, CDR1 SGHDN and CDR2 FVKESK. The DNA of the CDR3 is TGTGCCAGCAGCCAGGGACTAGCGGGATACGAGCAGTACTTC. It codes for CASSQGLAGYEQYF.

This clone occurred once. This chain links TRBV5-1 with TRBJ1-1; the D is unclear. Germline V gives CDR1 SGHRS, CDR2 YFSETQ. Trimming pared 0 bases from V and 4 bases from J, leaving 10 bases between. The CDR3 is made up of 14 amino acids. The CDR3, as DNA: TGCGCCAGCAGCTTGGTCCTGAAGGGCACTGAAGCTTTCTTT. Translation gives CASSLVLKGTEAFF.

The chain has TRBV28 and TRBJ2-3, with 9 bases aligning to TRBD2. The length of the CDR3 is 19 residues. V lost 2 bases to trimming and J lost 2 bases; unmatched junction nucleotides: 14. The germline V gene has CDR1 MDHEN and CDR2 SYDVKM. In nucleotides, the CDR3 is TGTGCCAGCAGTTTACCCCCATCGACTAGCGGCCTCGACACAGATACGCAGTATTTT. This sequence encodes CASSLPPSTSGLDTDTQYF.

The chain recombines TRBV2 with TRBJ2-5; D possibly corresponds to TRBD2 (6 bases). Trimming stripped 6 bases from V and 1 base from J, with 27 bases between. From germline, CDR1 is SNHLY and CDR2 FYNNEI. The CDR3 covers 19 residues. The CDR3 sequence is CASRSFGWTTPSLQETQYF. The DNA for the CDR3 is TGTGCCAGCAGATCATTCGGATGGACTACCCCATCACTCCAAGAGACCCAGTACTTC.